The next 21 T cell receptor beta chains were all read from a single sample in a study of cytomegalovirus exposure and HLA in healthy donors. PCR primers comprised 60 Vbeta and 13 Jbeta primers. TCRdb's copy holds only in-frame clones and misses some; the assay was immunoSEQ multiplex PCR. Of some 180,000 clones listed, approximately 80% were seen once; the top ten hold around 1.5%. Sequencing used PBMCs. Receptor source: a man aged 18-30 years in good health and CMV-seronegative.

V gene TRBV27 combines with J gene TRBJ1-1, with a weak D call TRBD1 (6 bases). V lost 7 bases to trimming and J lost 1 base, with 28 bases between them. From germline, CDR1 is MNHEY and CDR2 SMNVEV (reference sequence). The CDR3 runs to 19 residues. The CDR3 nucleotides are TGTGCCAGCATTCTCAGACCGCGAAGTATACAGGGACGGAACACTGAAGCTTTCTTT. It is translated as CASILRPRSIQGRNTEAFF.

This chain links TRBV2 with TRBJ2-2; TRBD1 matches 9 bases. In germline, CDR1 is SNHLY, CDR2 FYNNEI. This CDR3 has 15 residues. Trimming at V came to 4 bases and at J to 4 bases, leaving 4 bases not matched to a gene. CDR3 DNA: TGTGCCAGCAGTGCCGACAGGGGGTTCACCGGGGAGCTGTTTTTT. It codes for CASSADRGFTGELFF.

This clone appeared once. The chain couples TRBV5-1 to TRBJ2-1; D may be TRBD2 (6 bases). This CDR3 is 14 amino acids long. Trimming stripped 4 bases from V and 4 bases from J, with 12 bases between. CDR1 is SGHRS, CDR2 YFSETQ, per germline. CDR3 amino acids: CASSVAERYNEQFF. The DNA of the CDR3 is TGCGCCAGCAGCGTAGCGGAGAGATACAATGAGCAGTTCTTC.

The gene calls are TRBV6-6 and TRBJ1-1; D gene ambiguous. Deletions cut 2 bases from V and 14 bases from J, with 15 bases between. The CDR3 runs to 12 residues. Germline assignment: CDR1 MNHNY and CDR2 SVGAGI (reference sequence). CDR3 nucleotide sequence: TGTGCCAGCAGTTACAGCGAAGGTCTTCCGTTCTTT. It is translated as CASSYSEGLPFF.

This clone was observed once. This chain uses TRBV18 with TRBJ1-6; D remains ambiguous. This CDR3 contains 13 residues. The germline CDR1 and CDR2 sequences are KGHSH and LQKENI. The germline V and J ends were trimmed by 6 bases and 8 bases, with 11 bases remaining between them. CDR3 in DNA: TGTGCCAGCTCCCCGGGGAGAGATTCACCCCTCCACTTT. Residues: CASSPGRDSPLHF.

The CDR3 reads CASSYVQGARAFF. The CDR3 DNA is TGTGCCAGCAGTTACGTACAGGGGGCGCGAGCTTTCTTT. The rearrangement joins TRBV6-5 to TRBJ1-1; 9 bases are a match to TRBD1. Trimming cost V 2 bases and J 10 bases; bases outside gene matches: 5. The CDR3 consists of 13 residues. Looked up from germline, CDR1 is MNHEY and CDR2 is SVGAGI.

This clone was seen once. V usage is TRBV6-1 and J usage is TRBJ1-4; D perhaps matches TRBD1 (6 bases). The V end lost 3 bases, the J end lost 7 bases, and 15 bases lay between the germline ends. Germline CDR1 MNHNS, CDR2 SASEGT. The CDR3 is 15 amino acids. CDR3 loop: CASSESGGGGEKLFF. The CDR3 nucleotides are TGTGCCAGCAGTGAGTCGGGAGGGGGGGGTGAAAAACTGTTTTTT.

This chain links TRBV30 with TRBJ2-7, with 7 bases aligning to TRBD2. The ends lost 3 bases at V and 6 bases at J; junction bases unmatched: 8. Per germline, CDR1 GTSNPN and CDR2 SVGIG (reference sequence). This CDR3 has 13 residues. Here the CDR3 DNA reads TGTGCCTGGAGGGGGCCCGGGGGGTTCGAGCAGTACTTC. This codes for CAWRGPGGFEQYF.

This rearrangement joins TRBV29-1 to TRBJ2-1; 7 bases are shared with TRBD1. The germline V gene has CDR1 SQVTM and CDR2 ANQGSEA. The trim removed 6 bases at V and 2 bases at J, leaving 7 bases unmatched. This CDR3 contains 14 residues. The CDR3 coding sequence is TGCAGCGTAACTCCGGGACAGCCCTACAATGAGCAGTTCTTC. This codes for CSVTPGQPYNEQFF.

This sequence joins TRBV28 and TRBJ2-3; D remains unclear. V was clipped by 5 bases and J by 6 bases, with 15 bases between them. The CDR3 length is 14 residues. Germline assignment: CDR1 MDHEN and CDR2 SYDVKM. CDR3 amino acids: CASSPDLTGDTQYF. For the CDR3, the DNA is TGTGCCAGCAGTCCCGACTTAACCGGGGATACGCAGTATTTT.

Points on this clone: In the same sample, other DNA sequences code for this CDR3. The chain carries TRBV7-9 and TRBJ2-6; D is undetermined. The CDR3 runs 15 residues. The germline CDR1 and CDR2 sequences are SEHNR and FQNEAQ (reference sequence). V dropped 5 bases and J dropped 1 base, with 9 bases sitting between them. The CDR3 region has the DNA TGTGCCAGCAGCGATACTTTTTCTGGGGCCAACGTCCTGACTTTC. It translates to CASSDTFSGANVLTF.

The rearrangement uses TRBV9 and TRBJ2-1; 7 nucleotides match TRBD2. The CDR3 is made up of 15 amino acids. V lost 0 bases, J lost 5 bases, and 5 bases stayed unmatched. Germline V CDR1 and CDR2: SGDLS, YYNGEE. CDR3 in DNA: TGTGCCAGCAGCGTAGAGGTAGCGGGTAACAATGAGCAGTTCTTC. Translating it yields CASSVEVAGNNEQFF.

The chain links TRBV2 to TRBJ2-3; 10 bases line up with TRBD1. The ends lost 6 bases at V and 0 bases at J; junction bases unmatched: 3. CDR3 length: 15 residues. From germline, CDR1 is SNHLY and CDR2 FYNNEI. CDR3 protein: CASSLDRGSTDTQYF. As DNA, the CDR3 is TGTGCCAGCAGCCTGGACAGGGGGAGCACAGATACGCAGTATTTT.

This clone occurred once. The V gene is TRBV7-2, the J gene TRBJ2-7; maybe TRBD1 (6 bases). The CDR3 consists of 15 residues. The germline V and J ends were trimmed by 4 bases and 4 bases, with 17 bases remaining between them. Per germline, CDR1 SGHTA and CDR2 FQGNSA. The CDR3 coding sequence is TGTGCCAGCAGCTCATACACCGGGACATTTTACGAGCAGTACTTC. Protein sequence: CASSSYTGTFYEQYF.

This chain uses TRBV28 with TRBJ1-5; no clear D. Trimming took off 3 bases at V and 0 bases at J, with 9 bases between the two ends. This CDR3 has 15 residues. Germline CDR1 is MDHEN and CDR2 is SYDVKM. CDR3 residues: CASSFDGVSNQPQHF. The CDR3, as DNA: TGTGCCAGCAGTTTTGACGGGGTTAGCAATCAGCCCCAGCATTTT.

In DNA, the CDR3 is TGTGCCAGCAGTTACTATCGACAGGGCAATGAAGCTTTCTTT. Its translation is CASSYYRQGNEAFF. The chain joins TRBV6-6 to TRBJ1-1; 7 nucleotides agree with TRBD1. This CDR3 contains 14 residues. Germline trimming cut 1 base from V and 7 bases from J; bases unmatched to any gene: 6. Germline V gene sequence: CDR1 MNHNY, CDR2 SVGAGI (reference sequence).

This clone was seen only a few times. This chain connects TRBV19 to TRBJ1-6; D is perhaps TRBD1 (5 bases). The ends were cut back, 3 bases at V and 1 base at J, with 7 bases in the middle. CDR3 size: 15 residues. Per the germline V gene, CDR1 is LNHDA and CDR2 is SQIVND (reference sequence). The DNA of the CDR3 is TGTGCCAGTAGTATGGCAGGGTCCTATAATTCACCCCTCCACTTT. Protein: CASSMAGSYNSPLHF.

The chain is built from TRBV6-5 and TRBJ2-2, with 8 bases fitting TRBD1. J lost 7 bases, V lost 2 bases, and 6 bases had no gene match. The CDR3 runs to 15 residues. The germline gives CDR1 MNHEY, CDR2 SVGAGI. CDR3 protein: CASSYKTGEHGELFF. The CDR3 coding sequence is TGTGCCAGCAGTTACAAGACAGGGGAACACGGGGAGCTGTTTTTT.

The count of this clone is one. The chain recombines TRBV21-1 with TRBJ1-5; the D call in the table, TRBD1, was not verified against the DNA. TRBV21-1 is a pseudogene locus. The CDR3 runs 18 residues. CDR3 coding DNA: TGTGCCAGCAGCCCACCGGGCACAAGGGGGAATAGCAATCAGCCCCAGCATTTT. Translated: CASSPPGTRGNSNQPQHF.

The V call is TRBV14, the J call TRBJ2-5; 7 bases fit TRBD2. CDR1 and CDR2 (germline): SGHDN, FVKESK. Trimming removed 1 base from V and 0 bases from J; junction bases left unmatched: 14. The CDR3 extends over 19 amino acids. The CDR3 nucleotides read TGTGCCAGCAGCCAAGGCCCCCAGGAAGCGGGGAAGTACCAAGAGACCCAGTACTTC. Translation gives CASSQGPQEAGKYQETQYF. Full variable domain (remainder filled in from reference TRBV14 and TRBJ2-5): EAGVTQFPSHSVIEKGQTVTLRCDPISGHDNLYWYRRVMGKEIKFLLHFVKESKQDESGMPNNRFLAERTGGTYSTLKVQPAELEDSGVYFCASSQGPQEAGKYQETQYFGPGTRLLVL.

The J gene is TRBJ2-2, the V gene TRBV7-3, with 7 bases that match TRBD2. Germline values: CDR1 SGHTA, CDR2 FQGTGA. This CDR3 is built from 14 residues. V was pared by 5 bases and J by 5 bases, with 5 bases of the junction left unmatched. The DNA of the CDR3 is TGTGCCAGCAGCCGGGAGGCGGGAACCGGGGAGCTGTTTTTT. Protein sequence: CASSREAGTGELFF. The variable domain in full, with the rest retrieved from reference TRBV7-3 and TRBJ2-2, is GAGVSQTPSNKVTEKGKYVELRCDPISGHTALYWYRQSLGQGPEFLIYFQGTGAADDSGLPNDRFFAVRPEGSVSTLKIQRTERGDSAVYLCASSREAGTGELFFGEGSRLTVL.